The 31 T cell receptor beta chains reported below all come from one sample, sequenced in a study of long-term antiretroviral therapy in people with HIV. Sequencing relied on immunoSEQ assay v3.0, run at survey level. This table comes from immunoSEQ multiplex PCR, and its TCRdb copy is limited to in-frame clones, with some not included. This repertoire shows approximately 32,000 clones, 83% found once; its top ten account for roughly 7.9%. Material: unsorted PBMCs, obtained 0.4 years before starting antiretroviral therapy. All receptors derive from a man in his late teens or twenties with HIV.

The chain's CDR3 is CASNPGTANTEAFF. CDR3 DNA: TGTGCCAGTAATCCCGGGACAGCCAACACTGAAGCTTTCTTT. This rearrangement joins TRBV19 to TRBJ1-1, with 7 bases identical to TRBD1. The germline V gene encodes CDR1 LNHDA and CDR2 SQIVND (reference sequence). V was clipped by 7 bases and J by 2 bases; unmatched bases: 7. The CDR3 is 14 amino acids.

J is TRBJ2-7 and V is TRBV6-5, with D possibly TRBD2 on 6 matching bases. The CDR3 covers 13 residues. The V end was cut by 10 bases, the J end by 0 bases, with 13 bases between. CDR1 is MNHEY and CDR2 is SVGAGI in the germline V gene. This CDR3 is CATAGRGSYEQYF. The CDR3 DNA reads TGTGCCACGGCCGGGCGGGGCTCCTACGAGCAGTACTTC.

The rearrangement joins TRBV14 to TRBJ1-1; unclear D gene. The germline gives CDR1 SGHDN, CDR2 FVKESK. The CDR3 consists of 17 residues. Deletions cut 4 bases from V and 4 bases from J, with 22 bases between. Here the CDR3 DNA reads TGTGCCAGCAGCCCCCCCCCAGAAAGGAGATCAATCACTGAAGCTTTCTTT. Translating it yields CASSPPPERRSITEAFF.

The chain uses TRBV6-5 and TRBJ2-5, with D possibly TRBD2 on 7 matching bases. The CDR3 contains 16 residues. V shed 0 bases and J shed 1 base, with 12 bases lying between them. Germline V gene sequence: CDR1 MNHEY, CDR2 SVGAGI. The CDR3 spells CASSYSGGPTQETQYF. The CDR3 bases are TGTGCCAGCAGTTACTCCGGGGGGCCGACCCAAGAGACCCAGTACTTC.

The chain combines TRBV5-1 with TRBJ2-1; 9 bases are shared with TRBD1. This CDR3 is built from 13 residues. The germline V gene encodes CDR1 SGHRS and CDR2 YFSETQ. Unmatched junction bases numbered 2, after V lost 4 bases and J lost 6 bases. CDR3 in DNA: TGCGCCAGCAGCGAGACAGGGGGCAATGAGCAGTTCTTC. Translating it yields CASSETGGNEQFF.

The chain combines TRBV4-1 with TRBJ2-7; the match to TRBD2 covers 11 bases. This CDR3 has 15 amino acids. With 1 base clipped from V and 6 bases from J, the junction kept 5 bases outside the gene matches. Germline V CDR1 and CDR2: MGHRA, YSYEKL. CDR3 protein: CASSQVAGGRAEQYF. CDR3 DNA: TGCGCCAGCAGCCAAGTAGCGGGAGGGAGGGCCGAGCAGTACTTC.

The chain couples TRBV6-5 to TRBJ1-2; the D gene is possibly TRBD1 (6 bases). The V gene's germline CDR1 is MNHEY and CDR2 SVGAGI. The CDR3 has 13 amino acids. With 6 bases removed from V and 7 bases from J, the gap between germline ends came to 15 bases. CDR3 region: CASSSGTFVGYTF. The DNA of the CDR3 is TGTGCCAGCAGCTCCGGGACATTCGTTGGCTACACCTTC.

V usage is TRBV14 and J usage is TRBJ2-5; D gene ambiguous. The CDR3 covers 16 residues. The germline CDR1 and CDR2 sequences are SGHDN and FVKESK. V gave up 0 bases and J gave up 3 bases, with 14 bases separating them. The CDR3 nucleotides read TGTGCCAGCAGCCAAGATAGGCGCCCCGAGAAAGAGACCCAGTACTTC. Translated: CASSQDRRPEKETQYF. The variable domain in full, completed from reference TRBV14 and TRBJ2-5, reads EAGVTQFPSHSVIEKGQTVTLRCDPISGHDNLYWYRRVMGKEIKFLLHFVKESKQDESGMPNNRFLAERTGGTYSTLKVQPAELEDSGVYFCASSQDRRPEKETQYFGPGTRLLVL.

The chain has TRBV19 and TRBJ2-1; tentatively, D is TRBD1 (6 bases). Trimming took 3 bases from V and 3 from J, leaving 15 bases between them. CDR1 is LNHDA and CDR2 is SQIVND in the germline V gene (reference sequence). The CDR3 is 16 amino acids. Here the CDR3 DNA reads TGTGCCAGTAGTATGGTTCCTAGAGGGGGCTACAATGAGCAGTTCTTC. Protein: CASSMVPRGGYNEQFF.

This chain links TRBV5-1 with TRBJ2-5; D gene ambiguous. V shed 1 base and J shed 3 bases, with 4 bases lying between them. The CDR3 contains 12 residues. In germline, CDR1 is SGHRS, CDR2 YFSETQ. Here the CDR3 reads CASSLYEETQYF. In DNA form, the CDR3 reads TGCGCCAGCAGCTTGTACGAAGAGACCCAGTACTTC.

This clone appeared a few times. V gene TRBV28 combines with J gene TRBJ1-5; D ambiguous. V lost 8 bases and J 0 bases, leaving 8 bases between the germline ends. CDR1 and CDR2 from the germline V gene are MDHEN and SYDVKM. This CDR3 has 13 amino acids. CDR3 in DNA: TGTGCCAGCGGGTACTATAGCAATCAGCCCCAGCATTTT. Encoded protein: CASGYYSNQPQHF.

The chain couples TRBV7-9 to TRBJ2-1; D unclear. Germline CDR1 and CDR2: SEHNR and FQNEAQ (reference sequence). There are 10 residues in the CDR3. V was pared by 7 bases and J by 11 bases, with 9 bases between. The CDR3 is CASIHGQQFF. CDR3 DNA: TGTGCCAGCATCCATGGGCAGCAGTTCTTC.

J is TRBJ1-1 and V is TRBV6-5; D is perhaps TRBD1 (5 bases). Trimming took 4 bases from V and 0 from J, leaving 12 bases between them. The CDR3 totals 15 residues. Germline values: CDR1 MNHEY, CDR2 SVGAGI. The CDR3 nucleotides read TGTGCCAGCAGTTCGGCAGGGTCGATGAACACTGAAGCTTTCTTT. It encodes CASSSAGSMNTEAFF.

In its sample, this clone was seen once. CDR3: CASTRGQLNTDTQYF. Written as DNA, the CDR3 is TGTGCCAGCACCCGGGGGCAGCTGAACACAGATACGCAGTATTTT. This chain connects TRBV6-1 to TRBJ2-3; possibly TRBD1 or TRBD2 for D (6 bases each). Trimming removed 7 bases at V and 2 bases at J, with 16 bases between. Germline CDR1 reads MNHNS; CDR2 reads SASEGT. The CDR3 is 15 residues long.

The sample holds a few counts of this clone. The rearrangement joins TRBV18 to TRBJ1-6; no clear D gene. The CDR3 covers 12 residues. Deletions cut 3 bases from V and 7 bases from J, with 4 bases between. Germline V gene sequence: CDR1 KGHSH, CDR2 LQKENI. In nucleotides, the CDR3 is TGTGCCAGCTCACCCGCGAATTCACCCCTCCACTTT. Its translation: CASSPANSPLHF. Combining the CDR3 with reference TRBV18 and TRBJ1-6 gives the whole variable domain NAGVMQNPRHLVRRRGQEARLRCSPMKGHSHVYWYRQLPEEGLKFMVYLQKENIIDESGMPKERFSAEFPKEGPSILRIQQVVRGDSAAYFCASSPANSPLHFGNGTRLTVT.

The chain carries TRBV28 and TRBJ2-7; 13 bases line up with TRBD2. Trimming at V came to 2 bases and at J to 7 bases, leaving 2 bases not matched to a gene. Germline V gives CDR1 MDHEN, CDR2 SYDVKM. The CDR3 runs to 14 residues. In DNA form, the CDR3 reads TGTGCCAGCAGTTTAAGACTAGCGGGAGGTGAGCAGTACTTC. It is translated as CASSLRLAGGEQYF.

The chain uses TRBV2 and TRBJ1-4, with D perhaps TRBD1 (6 bases). The CDR3 runs to 15 residues. The V end lost 3 bases, the J end lost 6 bases, and 14 bases lay between the germline ends. From germline, CDR1 is SNHLY and CDR2 FYNNEI. The CDR3 nucleotides are TGTGCCAGCAGTGAGGGGGGGCAAGTCTATGAAAAACTGTTTTTT. Translating gives CASSEGGQVYEKLFF.

V usage is TRBV30 and J usage is TRBJ1-5; 9 nucleotides align to TRBD1. This CDR3 contains 17 residues. Germline CDR1 GTSNPN, CDR2 SVGIG (reference sequence). V lost 3 bases to trimming and J lost 4 bases; unmatched junction nucleotides: 13. CDR3 in amino acids: CAWSFGQGPVNNQPQHF. CDR3 nucleotides: TGTGCCTGGAGCTTCGGACAGGGGCCCGTAAATAATCAGCCCCAGCATTTT.

This clone was counted a single time. The CDR3 DNA sequence: TGTGCCAGCCGCCTAAGCTCGTCGGGAACCGGGGAGCTGTTTTTT. Its protein is CASRLSSSGTGELFF. This rearrangement joins TRBV7-3 to TRBJ2-2; a weak D match, TRBD2 (5 bases). The CDR3 covers 15 residues. V shed 8 bases and J shed 5 bases, with 18 bases lying between them. Germline V gene sequence: CDR1 SGHTA, CDR2 FQGTGA.

The chain recombines TRBV6-5 with TRBJ1-1; D is possibly TRBD1 (5 bases). CDR1 and CDR2 (germline): MNHEY, SVGAGI. Trimming shortened V by 6 bases and J by 0 bases, and 11 bases separated the two germline ends. The CDR3 is made up of 14 amino acids. CDR3 coding DNA: TGTGCCAGCAGCCCGCGGGGCATGAACACTGAAGCTTTCTTT. It translates to CASSPRGMNTEAFF.

The rearrangement links TRBV4-2 to TRBJ1-5; maybe TRBD1 (5 bases). The V gene's germline CDR1 is LGHNA and CDR2 YNFKEQ. The V gene lost 5 bases and the J gene lost 0 bases, with 8 bases spanning the gap. CDR3 size: 14 residues. CDR3 in DNA: TGTGCCAGCAGCGGTGACAGTAGCAATCAGCCCCAGCATTTT. Translated: CASSGDSSNQPQHF.

CDR3 protein: CASSEGWAVSTNSPLHF. The DNA for the CDR3 is TGTGCCAGCAGTGAAGGGTGGGCCGTGAGTACTAATTCACCCCTCCACTTT. The V and J genes are TRBV6-1 and TRBJ1-6; D gene unclear. V lost 1 base, J lost 6 bases, and 16 bases lay in between. CDR1 is MNHNS, CDR2 SASEGT, per germline. There are 17 residues in the CDR3.

This clone appeared a single time. The rearrangement joins TRBV5-6 to TRBJ2-7; a weak D match, TRBD2 (5 bases). The germline V and J ends were trimmed by 3 bases and 2 bases, with 15 bases remaining between them. CDR3 size: 15 residues. CDR1 is SGHDT and CDR2 is YYEEEE in the germline V gene. The CDR3 DNA is TGTGCCAGCAGCTCCCAGCGAGGGCCCGCCTACGAGCAGTACTTC. Translated: CASSSQRGPAYEQYF.

The chain is built from TRBV11-2 and TRBJ2-5, with D tentatively TRBD2 (6 bases). The CDR3 is made up of 15 amino acids. The germline V gene has CDR1 SGHAT and CDR2 FQNNGV. V was clipped by 2 bases and J by 5 bases, with 15 bases between them. The chain's CDR3 is CASSLSGTLGETQYF. CDR3 sequence (DNA): TGTGCCAGCAGCTTATCTGGGACTCTAGGGGAGACCCAGTACTTC.

The chain carries TRBV27 and TRBJ2-7; unclear D gene. This CDR3 spans 13 amino acids. Per germline, CDR1 MNHEY and CDR2 SMNVEV (reference sequence). Trimming pared 5 bases from V and 7 bases from J, leaving 15 bases between. The DNA of the CDR3 is TGTGCCAGCAGTCCATACAGACTGCGGGAGCAGTACTTC. It translates to CASSPYRLREQYF.

The V and J genes are TRBV7-8 and TRBJ2-1, with 8 bases lining up with TRBD1. The CDR3 sequence is 15 residues long. Germline V gene data show CDR1 as SGHVS and CDR2 as FQNEAQ. After removal of 3 bases from V and 2 bases from J, the junction contained 3 bases not matched to a gene. This CDR3 reads CASSLDRDTYNEQFF. The CDR3 nucleotides read TGTGCCAGCAGCTTGGACAGGGACACCTACAATGAGCAGTTCTTC.

This chain uses TRBV21-1 with TRBJ2-1; no DNA check was done on the table's D call, TRBD1. TRBV21-1 is a known pseudogene. The CDR3 has 11 residues. In nucleotides, the CDR3 is TGTGCCAGCAGCACTGGCATGAAACAGTTCTTC. Translating gives CASSTGMKQFF.

The gene calls are TRBV9 and TRBJ1-1; TRBD1 matches 12 bases. The CDR3 consists of 15 residues. V lost 1 base and J lost 6; bases outside the gene matches: 4. Germline CDR1 and CDR2: SGDLS and YYNGEE. The CDR3: CASSVTGQGASEAFF. The CDR3 DNA follows: TGTGCCAGCAGCGTAACGGGACAGGGGGCATCTGAAGCTTTCTTT.

This clone was picked up one time. The chain recombines TRBV11-2 with TRBJ2-3; 8 nucleotides match TRBD2. V was clipped by 5 bases and J by 8 bases; unmatched bases: 12. CDR1 is SGHAT and CDR2 is FQNNGV in the germline V gene. This CDR3 has 15 residues. The CDR3 region is CASSVGPGLDTTQYF. In DNA form, the CDR3 reads TGTGCCAGCAGCGTCGGCCCGGGACTAGATACTACGCAGTATTTT.

This chain connects TRBV5-4 to TRBJ1-3; D is ambiguous. The V end was cut by 0 bases, the J end by 2 bases, with 6 bases between. Germline lookup yields CDR1 SGHNT and CDR2 YYREEE (reference sequence). The CDR3 covers 14 residues. This chain's CDR3 is CASSLGTTGNTIYF. The CDR3, as DNA: TGTGCCAGCAGCTTGGGGACCACTGGAAACACCATATATTTT.

The V and J genes are TRBV7-2 and TRBJ2-2, with D possibly matching TRBD2 (6 bases). The germline CDR1 and CDR2 sequences are SGHTA and FQGNSA. CDR3 length: 17 residues. V lost 0 bases and J 2 bases, leaving 13 bases between the germline ends. The CDR3 sequence: CASSLARPRGNTGELFF. In DNA form, the CDR3 reads TGTGCCAGCAGCTTAGCGCGTCCGCGGGGTAACACCGGGGAGCTGTTTTTT. Filled out from reference TRBV7-2 and TRBJ2-2, the complete variable domain reads GAGVSQSPSNKVTEKGKDVELRCDPISGHTALYWYRQSLGQGLEFLIYFQGNSAPDKSGLPSDRFSAERTGGSVSTLTIQRTQQEDSAVYLCASSLARPRGNTGELFFGEGSRLTVL.